This passage covers 23 T cell receptor beta chains from one sample sequenced in a study of blood T cell repertoires in COVID-19. Here immunoSEQ multiplex PCR was the method, and the copy in TCRdb shows in-frame clones only, minus some. The sample holds around 230,000 clones; around 86% are singletons and the top ten take 9.5% to 15%. Sequenced: peripheral blood. The receptors here all came from a woman in her fifties or sixties with active or convalescent COVID-19.

V and J are TRBV7-2 and TRBJ2-3; tentatively, D is TRBD2 (7 bases). Germline CDR1 SGHTA, CDR2 FQGNSA. Trimming shortened V by 1 base and J by 5 bases, and 19 bases separated the two germline ends. The CDR3 is 17 residues long. The DNA of the CDR3 is TGTGCCAGCAGCTTAGGGTTGGGGCGGGGGCAGGGAGATACGCAGTATTTT. Its translation: CASSLGLGRGQGDTQYF.

This clone was seen only once. DNA for the CDR3: TGTGCCAGCAGTGAATTTAAGTGGTCGGGTGGCTACACCTTC. It is translated as CASSEFKWSGGYTF. The J gene is TRBJ1-2, the V gene TRBV6-1; D ambiguous. V lost 2 bases and J 7 bases, leaving 14 bases between the germline ends. CDR3 length: 14 residues. CDR1 and CDR2 (germline): MNHNS, SASEGT.

This chain joins TRBV30 and TRBJ2-3; 7 nucleotides line up with TRBD1. CDR1 GTSNPN and CDR2 SVGIG come from the germline V gene (reference sequence). The CDR3 consists of 14 residues. Trimming cost V 0 bases and J 4 bases; bases outside gene matches: 4. This CDR3 reads CAWSVQGGADTQYF. CDR3 nucleotide sequence: TGTGCCTGGAGTGTACAAGGGGGCGCAGATACGCAGTATTTT. The full variable domain, with the rest looked up from reference TRBV30 and TRBJ2-3, is SQTIHQWPATLVQPVGSPLSLECTVEGTSNPNLYWYRQAAGRGLQLLFYSVGIGQISSEVPQNLSASRPQDRQFILSSKKLLLSDSGFYLCAWSVQGGADTQYFGPGTRLTVL.

V is TRBV6-4 and J is TRBJ1-5; D is undetermined. Trimming stripped 4 bases from V and 0 bases from J, with 13 bases between. The V gene's germline CDR1 is MRHNA and CDR2 SNTAGT. The CDR3 extends over 16 amino acids. CDR3 region: CASSVRLTLSNQPQHF. Here the CDR3 DNA reads TGTGCCAGCAGTGTCAGGCTCACACTTAGCAATCAGCCCCAGCATTTT.

In this sample, this clone turned up a few times. The gene calls are TRBV4-1 and TRBJ1-4; TRBD1 matches at 9 bases. The CDR3 has 15 amino acids. Trimming at V came to 4 bases and at J to 7 bases, leaving 7 bases not matched to a gene. Germline V gene sequence: CDR1 MGHRA, CDR2 YSYEKL. The CDR3 DNA sequence: TGCGCCAGCAGCCCGTCGACAGGGGGTCTTGAAAAACTGTTTTTT. It specifies CASSPSTGGLEKLFF.

This chain links TRBV10-3 with TRBJ2-2; 12 bases map to TRBD1. V lost 4 bases and J lost 5; bases outside the gene matches: 8. This CDR3 has 17 amino acids. Germline CDR1 is ENHRY and CDR2 is SYGVKD. The CDR3 region is CAISVSGQGARTGELFF. In DNA form, the CDR3 reads TGTGCCATCAGTGTGTCGGGACAGGGGGCGAGGACCGGGGAGCTGTTTTTT.

The chain recombines TRBV9 with TRBJ2-4; 10 bases map to TRBD2. After removal of 1 base from V and 5 bases from J, the junction contained 3 bases not matched to a gene. The CDR3 is 15 amino acids. Germline V gene data show CDR1 as SGDLS and CDR2 as YYNGEE. CDR3 protein: CASSVSGGEENIQYF. The DNA of the CDR3 is TGTGCCAGCAGCGTAAGCGGGGGGGAGGAAAACATTCAGTACTTC.

Only one count was recorded for this clone. This chain connects TRBV9 to TRBJ2-7; weak D call: TRBD1 (6 bases). Trimming took off 2 bases at V and 3 bases at J, with 9 bases between the two ends. Germline assignment: CDR1 SGDLS and CDR2 YYNGEE. The CDR3 contains 13 residues. CDR3 bases: TGTGCCAGCAGCGTGAACAGGGACTACGAGCAGTACTTC. Translated, it gives CASSVNRDYEQYF.

V is TRBV5-1 and J is TRBJ2-1; 8 bases agree with TRBD1. J was trimmed by 0 bases and V by 3 bases; bases with no gene match: 5. The germline CDR1 and CDR2 sequences are SGHRS and YFSETQ. This CDR3 comprises 16 residues. The CDR3 is CASSSNRGDSYNEQFF. CDR3 sequence (DNA): TGCGCCAGCAGCTCGAACAGGGGGGACTCCTACAATGAGCAGTTCTTC. Supplemented by reference TRBV5-1 and TRBJ2-1, the full variable domain reads KAGVTQTPRYLIKTRGQQVTLSCSPISGHRSVSWYQQTPGQGLQFLFEYFSETQRNKGNFPGRFSGRQFSNSRSEMNVSTLELGDSALYLCASSSNRGDSYNEQFFGPGTRLTVL.

The chain's CDR3 is CASSLTGTYNEQFF. CDR3 DNA sequence: TGTGCCAGCAGCTTGACAGGTACCTACAATGAGCAGTTCTTC. The J gene is TRBJ2-1, the V gene TRBV5-6, with a possible D match to TRBD1 (5 bases). Germline V lookup: CDR1 SGHDT, CDR2 YYEEEE. The CDR3 is 14 amino acids. The V end lost 1 base, the J end lost 2 bases, and 7 bases lay between the germline ends.

This sequence joins TRBV5-1 and TRBJ2-3; the D gene is possibly TRBD1 (6 bases). With 5 bases removed from V and 2 bases from J, the gap between germline ends came to 12 bases. Per germline, CDR1 SGHRS and CDR2 YFSETQ. The CDR3 totals 14 residues. The CDR3 loop is CASRTGQDTDTQYF. The CDR3 DNA is TGCGCCAGCAGAACGGGACAAGACACAGATACGCAGTATTTT.

In DNA, the CDR3 is TGTGCCTGGAGGGACAGGGGGTCCCTCTATGGCTACACCTTC. Translating it yields CAWRDRGSLYGYTF. This chain joins TRBV30 and TRBJ1-2, with 10 bases that match TRBD1. V dropped 3 bases and J dropped 4; count of bases not matched to a gene: 5. This CDR3 region has 14 residues. Germline V gene sequence: CDR1 GTSNPN, CDR2 SVGIG (reference sequence).

Remarks on this clone: This CDR3 is also generated by other DNA sequences in the sample. The rearrangement uses TRBV28 and TRBJ1-6; 10 bases fit TRBD1. J was trimmed by 7 bases and V by 4 bases; bases with no gene match: 1. In germline, CDR1 is MDHEN, CDR2 SYDVKM. There are 14 residues in the CDR3. CDR3 sequence: CASSSGQGNSPLHF. For the CDR3, the DNA is TGTGCCAGCAGTTCGGGACAGGGGAATTCACCCCTCCACTTT.

The chain uses TRBV7-9 and TRBJ1-2; possible D gene TRBD1, 5 bases. This CDR3 contains 15 residues. The V gene lost 1 base and the J gene lost 5 bases, with 14 bases spanning the gap. Germline V CDR1 and CDR2: SEHNR, FQNEAQ (reference sequence). This CDR3 reads CASSLGGPAEYGYTF. In DNA form, the CDR3 reads TGTGCCAGCAGCTTAGGGGGCCCTGCGGAATATGGCTACACCTTC. The full variable domain, rest sourced from reference TRBV7-9 and TRBJ1-2, is DTGVSQNPRHKITKRGQNVTFRCDPISEHNRLYWYRQTLGQGPEFLTYFQNEAQLEKSRLLSDRFSAERPKGSFSTLEIQRTEQGDSAMYLCASSLGGPAEYGYTFGSGTRLTVV.

CDR3 sequence: CASSRSGGYTF. CDR3 DNA: TGTGCCAGCAGCCGCAGCGGGGGCTACACCTTC. The rearrangement uses TRBV12-3 or TRBV12-4 and TRBJ1-2; D gene ambiguous. The V end was cut by 6 bases, the J end by 8 bases, with 10 bases between. The CDR3 sequence is 11 residues long.

The chain employs TRBV27 and TRBJ2-7; 10 bases agree with TRBD2. This CDR3 region has 14 residues. Trimming at V came to 7 bases and at J to 1 base, leaving 4 bases not matched to a gene. Germline V lookup: CDR1 MNHEY, CDR2 SMNVEV (reference sequence). This CDR3 reads CASTRTSGSYEQYF. The CDR3, as DNA: TGTGCCAGCACCCGGACTAGCGGATCCTACGAGCAGTACTTC.

This chain uses TRBV30 with TRBJ2-1, with 8 bases aligning to TRBD1. The CDR3 has 15 residues. The V and J ends lost 2 bases and 2 bases, in that order; junction bases with no gene match: 5. Germline V gives CDR1 GTSNPN, CDR2 SVGIG (reference sequence). The CDR3 sequence: CAWSLGTGPYNEQFF. Here the CDR3 DNA reads TGTGCCTGGAGTCTTGGGACAGGCCCCTACAATGAGCAGTTCTTC.

V and J are TRBV6-1 and TRBJ1-1; D is uncertain. CDR1 is MNHNS and CDR2 is SASEGT in the germline V gene. V was cut by 1 base and J by 5 bases, with 8 bases left in between. CDR3 length: 13 amino acids. CDR3 region: CASSEVRVTEAFF. CDR3 bases: TGTGCCAGCAGTGAAGTGAGGGTTACTGAAGCTTTCTTT.

V usage is TRBV5-1 and J usage is TRBJ1-5; D perhaps matches TRBD1 (6 bases). Germline CDR1 reads SGHRS; CDR2 reads YFSETQ. CDR3 length: 15 amino acids. With 0 bases removed from V and 4 bases from J, the gap between germline ends came to 11 bases. CDR3 in DNA: TGCGCCAGCAGCTTGGCCCCGGGACATAATCAGCCCCAGCATTTT. This gives the protein CASSLAPGHNQPQHF.

V is TRBV5-3 and J is TRBJ2-7; 8 positions match TRBD1. TRBV5-3 is treated as an ORF (open reading frame) with a function not yet certain. This CDR3 region has 18 residues. Unmatched junction bases numbered 14, after V lost 3 bases and J lost 0 bases. Here the CDR3 DNA reads TGTGCCAGAAGCTGCGTGAACGTAGGACAGGGAAACTCCTACGAGCAGTACTTC. It specifies CARSCVNVGQGNSYEQYF.

Only a few counts were recorded for this clone. This sequence joins TRBV6-5 and TRBJ1-3; D is undetermined. Germline assignment: CDR1 MNHEY and CDR2 SVGAGI. Trimming pared 7 bases from V and 1 base from J, leaving 14 bases between. The CDR3 has 15 residues. This CDR3 is CASTNSPGSGNTIYF. For the CDR3, the DNA is TGTGCCAGCACCAACTCCCCCGGGTCTGGAAACACCATATATTTT.

The rearrangement uses TRBV4-3 and TRBJ1-2; D is ambiguous. Trimming left V 1 base short and J 8 bases short, with 17 bases between. The CDR3 length is 15 residues. Germline V gene data show CDR1 as LGHNA and CDR2 as YSLEER. DNA for the CDR3: TGCGCCAGCAGCCAAGCTGAGGGTCTTGGTAAAGGCTACACCTTC. Its translation: CASSQAEGLGKGYTF.

The chain is built from TRBV7-9 and TRBJ2-5; TRBD2 is a possible D gene (6 bases). The CDR3 sequence is 15 residues long. Germline-derived CDR1 and CDR2 are SEHNR and FQNEAQ (reference sequence). The V end was cut by 0 bases, the J end by 5 bases, with 13 bases between. The CDR3 coding sequence is TGTGCCAGCAGCTTAGCGTTTGGGGGGACGGAGACCCAGTACTTC. This gives the protein CASSLAFGGTETQYF.